This T cell receptor beta chain was identified during a study of patients and donors after allogeneic stem cell transplantation. This clonotype turned up a few times. In TCRdb, the RT-PCR reads were re-called with MiXCR into one record per CDR3 protein. The sample lists 190,000 or so distinct CDR3 sequences, about 38% seen once, with around a tenth in the top ten. The V end was cut by 6 bases, the J end by 2 bases, with 8 bases between. The CDR3 totals 12 residues. Sequencing used blood, either unsorted or a sorted T cell fraction (not recorded which). The chain is built from TRBV12-3 or TRBV12-4 and TRBJ2-7; the D gene is possibly TRBD2 (5 bases). This sequence originates from a human donor who was either an allogeneic HSCT recipient or a stem cell or donor lymphocyte infusion donor (not recorded which). It is not recorded whose cells these are; they may come from a transplant donor. The CDR3 nucleotides are TGTGCCAGCAGCCGGAGGACCTACGAGCAGTACTTC. Translated, it gives CASSRRTYEQYF.